This is a list of T cell receptor beta chains from one sample in a study of cytotoxic CD8 clonotypes in ibrutinib-treated CLL. Sequencing was performed with immunoSEQ multiplex PCR; in TCRdb, only in-frame clones are kept and a portion is missing. The repertoire consists of approximately 320,000 clones, with 67% occurring once and the leading ten covering 5% to 6.5%. The sequenced sample was PBMCs, obtained after 36 months of ibrutinib treatment. These receptors came from a human donor with chronic lymphocytic leukemia. Each CDR3 is given with its conserved first and last residue. A D gene is named only where the DNA matches it firmly. Clone sizes are given selectively: once, few, many, or a class where the clone is expanded.

TRBJ1-5 | - | TRBV7-8 | - | TGTGCCAGCAGCTTAGACAGGGCCGTACAACAGCCCCAGCATTTT | CASSLDRAVQQPQHF
TRBJ1-4 | - | TRBV4-1 | few | TGCGCCAGCAGCCACGGGGAGGGAAAACTGTTTTTT | CASSHGEGKLFF
TRBJ1-6 | TRBD1 | TRBV7-8 | - | TGTGCCAGCAGTGAACGGGGCAGGGGGCAGATATCCTATAATTCACCCCTCCACTTT | CASSERGRGQISYNSPLHF
TRBJ2-7 | TRBD1 | TRBV28 | - | TGTGCCAGCAGCCCGCTTGGACAGGGAACCTACGAGCAGTACTTC | CASSPLGQGTYEQYF
TRBJ2-7 | - | TRBV7-9 | - | TGTGCCAGCAGCTTAAAACTAGTAAGTGAGCAGTACTTC | CASSLKLVSEQYF
TRBJ1-2 | TRBD1 | TRBV5-1 | - | TGCGCCAGCAGTCCTGACAGGGTCGGGGCTGGCTACACCTTC | CASSPDRVGAGYTF
TRBJ2-2 | - | TRBV5-6 | - | TGTGCCAGCACCGTCGACTCAGGCCACACCGGGGAGCTGTTTTTT | CASTVDSGHTGELFF
TRBJ2-7 | TRBD1 | TRBV2 | few | TGTGCCAGCAGCGCTCGACAGGGCTACGAGCAGTACTTC | CASSARQGYEQYF
TRBJ2-2 | TRBD1 | TRBV27 | - | TGTGCCAGCAGTTTGCTTTCCGGGACAGGGGCGACCGGGGAGCTGTTTTTT | CASSLLSGTGATGELFF
TRBJ2-7 | - | TRBV5-4 | - | TGTGCCAGCAGCTTTTTAGGGAGCTACGAGCAGTACTTC | CASSFLGSYEQYF
TRBJ1-2 | - | TRBV4-3 | many | TGCGCCAGCAGCCTACAGGGCTCGGCTGGCTACACCTTC | CASSLQGSAGYTF
TRBJ2-7 | - | TRBV6-5 | - | TGTGCCAGCAGCCCCTCACGCTACGAGCAGTACTTC | CASSPSRYEQYF
TRBJ1-2 | - | TRBV19 | few | TGTGCCAGTGAGACGAAGACCGGGAACTATGGCTACACCTTC | CASETKTGNYGYTF
TRBJ2-3 | - | TRBV27 | - | TGTGCCAGGGCTTTAGCACCACATAGCACAGATACGCAGTATTTT | CARALAPHSTDTQYF
TRBJ1-2 | - | TRBV19 | - | TGTGCCAGTAGTATTAGGGAGAGCTATGGCTACACCTTC | CASSIRESYGYTF
TRBJ2-7 | - | TRBV10-3 | - | TGTGCCATCAGTGAGTCGTCACCCTCGAGCTCCTACGAGCAGTACTTC | CAISESSPSSSYEQYF
TRBJ2-3 | - | TRBV19 | - | TGTGCCAGTAGTCCGATCGGAGCGGTAAAGGGTTCAGATACGCAGTATTTT | CASSPIGAVKGSDTQYF
TRBJ1-1 | TRBD1 | TRBV9 | - | TGTGCCAGCAGCGTGGGACAGGGGGCGAACACTGAAGCTTTCTTT | CASSVGQGANTEAFF
TRBJ2-1 | TRBD1 | TRBV29-1 | - | TGCAGCGTTCCCCGGGACAGTGGAGACAATGAGCAGTTCTTC | CSVPRDSGDNEQFF
TRBJ2-3 | - | TRBV7-3 | once | TGTGCCAGCAGCTTAGAGCGTATCACAGATACGCAGTATTTT | CASSLERITDTQYF
TRBJ1-1 | - | TRBV7-8 | - | TGTGCCAGCAGCCACGAGCCGGGTACTGAAGCTTTCTTT | CASSHEPGTEAFF
TRBJ1-6 | TRBD1 | TRBV7-2 | - | TGTGCCAGCAGCTTAGGCCCGGGACAGGAGGTTTCACCCCTCCACTTT | CASSLGPGQEVSPLHF
TRBJ1-5 | - | TRBV27 | once | TGTGCCAGCAGTTTAAGGGGGATTCATCAGCCCCAGCATTTT | CASSLRGIHQPQHF
TRBJ1-2 | - | TRBV6-1 | - | TGTGCCAGCAGTGATTCTGGAGGGGGATATGGGTATGGCTACACCTTC | CASSDSGGGYGYGYTF
TRBJ2-3 | TRBD2 | TRBV29-1 | few | TGCAGCTCCAGGGCTGCGGGAGGTACAGATACGCAGTATTTT | CSSRAAGGTDTQYF
TRBJ1-5 | - | TRBV6-6 | few | TGTGCCAGCAGTTACTCCCGGGGAGAGAGCAATCAGCCCCAGCATTTT | CASSYSRGESNQPQHF
TRBJ2-7 | - | TRBV4-3 | once | TGCGCCAGCAGCCTTTCGGGAGACAGGCGGCCCAACGAGCAGTACTTC | CASSLSGDRRPNEQYF
TRBJ2-2 | - | TRBV27 | - | TGTGCCAGCAGGCCCAACGGACCCCTGAACACCGGGGAGCTGTTTTTT | CASRPNGPLNTGELFF
TRBJ2-3 | TRBD1 | TRBV5-6 | once | TGTGCCAGCAGCCCACAGGGGGCTATGGATACGCAGTATTTT | CASSPQGAMDTQYF
TRBJ2-7 | - | TRBV18 | - | TGTGCCAGCTCACCACTCTTCAGGGTCGGCGAGCAGTACTTC | CASSPLFRVGEQYF
TRBJ2-1 | TRBD2 | TRBV9 | once | TGTGCCAGCAGCGTAGGGGCGGGAGTGTACAATGAGCAGTTCTTC | CASSVGAGVYNEQFF
TRBJ1-1 | - | TRBV2 | - | TGTGCCAGCAACGCCGGGACCTTGAACACTGAAGCTTTCTTT | CASNAGTLNTEAFF
TRBJ2-6 | - | TRBV7-9 | - | TGTGCCAGCAGCTTTTCCCTCGGGACACTGGGGGCCAACGTCCTGACTTTC | CASSFSLGTLGANVLTF
TRBJ1-1 | - | TRBV18 | few | TGTGCCAGCTCACCACTCGGGGGAATAAAGGAAGCTGAAGCTTTCTTT | CASSPLGGIKEAEAFF
TRBJ1-1 | - | TRBV28 | - | TGTGCCAGTCAGGGGTACACTGAAGCTTTCTTT | CASQGYTEAFF
TRBJ1-2 | - | TRBV9 | - | TGTGCCAGCAGCGTAGCTGCGCAGGGGACAAGATACTATGGCTACACCTTC | CASSVAAQGTRYYGYTF
TRBJ1-6 | - | TRBV9 | few | TGTGCCAGCAACCCCCTGGGGAGGGGCGCTCATCCCTATAATTCACCCCTCCACTTT | CASNPLGRGAHPYNSPLHF